This T cell receptor beta chain was obtained from a study of Graves' ophthalmopathy and Graves' hyperthyroidism. Beta-chain TCR CDR3 regions were amplified from RNA transcripts. HTBI primers were employed in first-round RT-PCR, then a second-round multiplex PCR followed. TCRdb ran MiXCR on the multiplex PCR reads and lists one entry per CDR3 protein. The sample shows hundreds of thousands of distinct CDR3 sequences, roughly 41% of them seen only once. Reliance was placed on clinical symptoms, serum thyroxine, TRAb, thyroid ultrasound and orbital computed tomography for diagnosis. It was from under 13 ml of fresh peripheral blood that the PBMCs came. Notes on the study in general: Most thyroid clonotypes expanded beyond 0.001 frequency were also found in blood.

Only a few counts were recorded for this clonotype. What it binds is unknown. The specimen sequenced was peripheral blood. This sequence was found in an adult man with Graves' ophthalmopathy.

CDR3 nucleotides: TGTGCCAGCAGCTTGGAACAGGAGGGTACTGAAGCTTTCTTT. It yields the protein CASSLEQEGTEAFF. V usage is TRBV5-8 and J usage is TRBJ1-1; D might be TRBD1 (5 bases). The CDR3 runs 14 residues. Germline V CDR1 and CDR2: SGHTS, YDEGEE. Trimming took 0 bases from V and 5 from J, leaving 11 bases between them.